This T cell receptor beta chain was profiled in a study of blood T cell repertoires in COVID-19. In the study overall: There were acute and convalescent COVID-19 samples, and they came from the United States, Italy and Spain. The cDNA or gDNA used as material had been derived from T cells, B-cell-depleted T cells, or PBMCs.

With 6 bases clipped from V and 4 bases from J, the junction kept 5 bases outside the gene matches. This CDR3 spans 14 amino acids. Germline-derived CDR1 and CDR2 are KGHSH and LQKENI. The data were produced by immunoSEQ multiplex PCR, yet TCRdb's version contains in-frame clones alone and is incomplete. The sample lists fewer than 400,000 clones; 89% were seen once. This clone was picked up one time. Participants, roughly 18 to 100 years old, spanned 25 or so US areas. Sequenced material: PBMCs or T cells enriched from blood (not recorded which). This clonotype was sampled from a man aged 55 to 70 who had recovered from COVID-19. The rearrangement uses TRBV18 and TRBJ1-2; 10 bases map to TRBD1. CDR3 protein: CASSPDRGRYGYTF. Written as DNA, the CDR3 is TGTGCCAGCTCTCCAGACAGGGGGCGCTATGGCTACACCTTC.